In its sample, the clone carrying this TCR beta chain was seen a few times. Its antigen is as yet unknown. The time point denotes: week 11, during vaccination. Each vaccine dose was 300 ug of mutant IDH1 20-mer peptide, with topical imiquimod. In every donor, the tumor was a new WHO grade 3 or 4 IDH1-mutant, ATRX-lost astrocytoma. Germline assignment: CDR1 SEHNR and CDR2 FQNEAQ (reference sequence). The CDR3 loop spans 13 amino acids. The V segment lost 0 bases and the J segment 12 bases; nucleotides outside the gene matches: 3. The source of the sample is a study of a mutant IDH1 vaccine in newly diagnosed glioma. Study at large: In weeks 1, 3, 5, 7, 11, 15, 19 and 23, patients were vaccinated. The earlier regimen, radiotherapy, temozolomide, or both, was most often both.

Measured with immunoSEQ multiplex PCR; TCRdb has only the in-frame clones, and not every one. The sample lists tens of thousands of clones, roughly 80% occurring once. Overall study findings and caveats: Apparently, pseudoprogression bore no relation to changes among the top peripheral T cell clonotypes.

Specimen: PBMCs, collected from a glioma patient whose treatment included an IDH1 peptide vaccine. The J gene is TRBJ1-5, the V gene TRBV7-9; 9 positions agree with TRBD1. The receptor was isolated from a man over 45 with glioma. CDR3 amino acids: CASSLAGTGNQHF. The CDR3 DNA follows: TGTGCCAGCAGCTTAGCAGGGACAGGGAACCAGCATTTT.